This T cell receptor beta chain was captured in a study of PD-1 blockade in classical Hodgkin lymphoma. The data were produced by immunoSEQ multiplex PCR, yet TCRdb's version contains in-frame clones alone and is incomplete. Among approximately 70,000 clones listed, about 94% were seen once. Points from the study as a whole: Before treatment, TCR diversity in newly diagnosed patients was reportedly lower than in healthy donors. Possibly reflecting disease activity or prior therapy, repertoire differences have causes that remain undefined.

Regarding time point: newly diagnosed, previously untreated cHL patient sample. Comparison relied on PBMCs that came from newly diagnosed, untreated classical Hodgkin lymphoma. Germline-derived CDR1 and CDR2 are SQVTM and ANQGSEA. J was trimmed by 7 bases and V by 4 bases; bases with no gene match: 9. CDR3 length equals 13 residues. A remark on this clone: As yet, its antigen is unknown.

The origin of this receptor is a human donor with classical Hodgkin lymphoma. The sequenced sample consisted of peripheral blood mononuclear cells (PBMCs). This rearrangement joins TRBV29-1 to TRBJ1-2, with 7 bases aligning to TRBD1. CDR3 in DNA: TGCAGCGTTGCGACAGGGAGCTTCCTTGGCTACACCTTC. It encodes CSVATGSFLGYTF.